This TCR beta chain was recorded in a study of regulatory T cells in long-lasting Graves disease. Germline loops: CDR1 SNHLY, CDR2 FYNNEI. Between the trimmed V and J ends, which lost 6 bases and 2 bases, there was a span of 10 bases. The CDR3 consists of 14 residues. This clonotype was seen at least ten times. Arm-PCR with iRepertoire HTBI primers amplified the CDR3 regions for these TCR beta libraries. TCRdb itself ran the multiplex PCR reads through MiXCR, one entry per CDR3 protein. The table has 240,000 or so distinct CDR3 sequences, around 20% seen once. Time point noted: newly diagnosed GD, antithyroid drugs for less than 3 months. PBMCs provided the RNA from which the TCR library was made.

The V and J genes are TRBV2 and TRBJ2-2, with D possibly TRBD2 on 5 matching bases. Sequences were derived from peripheral blood mononuclear cells (PBMCs), sampled at new diagnosis, from a patient treated with antithyroid drugs. This receptor was identified in a female donor with Graves disease. CDR3 DNA sequence: TGTGCCAGCAGCCGTACGGGAAACACCGGGGAGCTGTTTTTT. Protein sequence: CASSRTGNTGELFF.